Sequencing of this T cell receptor (beta chain) was carried out in a study of CD8 T cells in ankylosing spondylitis. It was by quantitative 5'-RACE with molecular barcodes that TCR beta libraries were made. TCRdb redid the calling of the 5' RACE reads with MiXCR, one entry per CDR3 protein. The top ten hold 4.8% of the sample, which has approximately 250,000 distinct CDR3 sequences, roughly 8.2% seen once. Findings and caveats of the study: In the blood and synovial fluid of reactive arthritis, some motif variants had been previously reported. There was reportedly significant enrichment of clones that were disease-linked in matched ankylosing spondylitis synovial fluid.

This clonotype occurred many times. Its antigen is undetermined. The source is a female donor with ankylosing spondylitis or in good health (not recorded which). The sequencing input was blood, either unsorted or a sorted T cell fraction (not recorded which).

The CDR3 DNA reads TGCGCCAGCAGCCTACAGGGACTTGAAGCTTTCTTT. Amino acids: CASSLQGLEAFF. The V call is TRBV5-1, the J call TRBJ1-1, with D possibly TRBD1 on 6 matching bases. This CDR3 spans 12 amino acids. V lost 4 bases and J lost 7, with 11 bases in between. CDR1 and CDR2 from the germline V gene are SGHRS and YFSETQ.